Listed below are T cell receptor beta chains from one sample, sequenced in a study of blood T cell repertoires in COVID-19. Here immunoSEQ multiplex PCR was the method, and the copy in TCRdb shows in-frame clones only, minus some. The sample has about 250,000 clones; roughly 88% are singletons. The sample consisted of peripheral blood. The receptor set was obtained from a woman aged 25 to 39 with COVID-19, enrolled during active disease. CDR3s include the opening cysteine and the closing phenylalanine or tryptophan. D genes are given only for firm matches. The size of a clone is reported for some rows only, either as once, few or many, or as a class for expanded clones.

CDR3 DNA: TGTGCCAGCAGCTTAGCGGGGGGCGGGGAGCTGTTTTTT
CDR3 protein: CASSLAGGGELFF
D gene: -
clone size: -
J gene: TRBJ2-2
V gene: TRBV7-2

CDR3 DNA: TGTGCCAGCCGGATGGGGGGGCGCGACACCGGGGAGCTGTTTTTT
CDR3 protein: CASRMGGRDTGELFF
D gene: -
clone size: -
J gene: TRBJ2-2
V gene: TRBV7-9

CDR3 DNA: TGTGCCAGCAGCTTGAGCGGGGTCGGCTCCTACAATGAGCAGTTCTTC
CDR3 protein: CASSLSGVGSYNEQFF
D gene: TRBD2
clone size: -
J gene: TRBJ2-1
V gene: TRBV11-3

CDR3 DNA: TGTGCCAGCAGCTTGGGGGGGGCCGGAACTAATGAAAAACTGTTTTTT
CDR3 protein: CASSLGGAGTNEKLFF
D gene: -
clone size: -
J gene: TRBJ1-4
V gene: TRBV11-3

CDR3 DNA: TGTGCCAGCAGTTCCAATACGGGACTAGTGAAGTCTGGGGCCAACGTCCTGACTTTC
CDR3 protein: CASSSNTGLVKSGANVLTF
D gene: TRBD2
clone size: -
J gene: TRBJ2-6
V gene: TRBV28

CDR3 DNA: TGTGCCACCAGCAGAGATCCCCCCTCACAGGGGGCGCATAGCAATCAGCCCCAGCATTTT
CDR3 protein: CATSRDPPSQGAHSNQPQHF
D gene: TRBD1
clone size: -
J gene: TRBJ1-5
V gene: TRBV15

CDR3 DNA: TGTGCCAGCAGCCGCCGGACAGGGGTAAGGGAGACCCAGTACTTC
CDR3 protein: CASSRRTGVRETQYF
D gene: TRBD1
clone size: -
J gene: TRBJ2-5
V gene: TRBV3-1/TRBV3-2

CDR3 DNA: TGTGCCAGCAGATTACAGGGGGCTGACACTGAAGCTTTCTTT
CDR3 protein: CASRLQGADTEAFF
D gene: TRBD1
clone size: -
J gene: TRBJ1-1
V gene: TRBV5-4

CDR3 DNA: TGTGCCAGCTCACCACGGGCAGGGGACCTTGCACCCTATGGCTACACCTTC
CDR3 protein: CASSPRAGDLAPYGYTF
D gene: -
clone size: -
J gene: TRBJ1-2
V gene: TRBV18

CDR3 DNA: TGTGCCAGCAGCTTGTACGGGTCTCCCTTTGGGTACTTC
CDR3 protein: CASSLYGSPFGYF
D gene: -
clone size: -
J gene: TRBJ2-7
V gene: TRBV5-5

CDR3 DNA: TGCAGCGTTGGAAGGGGTCCGAGCCCGATCGAGCAGTACTTC
CDR3 protein: CSVGRGPSPIEQYF
D gene: -
clone size: once
J gene: TRBJ2-7
V gene: TRBV29-1